A single sample is the source of the 27 T cell receptor beta chains below, sequenced in a study of blood T cells in healthy people across ages. PCR was performed a second time for about 6 to 11 cycles using a sample-barcoded 5' primer and a J-beta primer mix. TCRdb reprocessed the 5' RACE reads via MiXCR and lists one record per CDR3 protein. The top ten clones hold roughly 3.4% of a sample with 550,000 to 800,000 distinct CDR3 sequences, roughly 21% of them seen once. The sample consisted of blood. The receptor set was obtained from a man in his 70s in good health.

The chain links TRBV12-3 or TRBV12-4 to TRBJ1-2; a possible D gene is TRBD1 (5 bases). V lost 4 bases to trimming and J lost 7 bases, with 13 bases between them. The CDR3 extends over 13 amino acids. The CDR3 region is CASSSNGASGYTF. CDR3 nucleotides: TGTGCCAGCAGTTCGAACGGGGCGAGTGGCTACACCTTC.

V usage is TRBV6-2 or TRBV6-3 and J usage is TRBJ2-7, with 9 bases aligning to TRBD2. After removal of 7 bases from V and 0 bases from J, the junction contained 4 bases not matched to a gene. This CDR3 is 14 amino acids long. Germline V gene lookup returns CDR1 MNHEY and CDR2 SVGEGT. The CDR3, as DNA: TGTGCCAGCACCCAAGCGGGAGGCTCCTACGAGCAGTACTTC. It is translated as CASTQAGGSYEQYF.

V gene TRBV4-3 combines with J gene TRBJ2-1; 7 bases fit TRBD1. The trim removed 4 bases at V and 0 bases at J, leaving 6 bases unmatched. The germline V gene has CDR1 LGHNA and CDR2 YSLEER. This CDR3 has 16 amino acids. The CDR3 nucleotides are TGCGCCAGCAGCCGATCACAGGGGAGCTCCTACAATGAGCAGTTCTTC. Its protein is CASSRSQGSSYNEQFF.

This sequence joins TRBV27 and TRBJ2-3; TRBD1 matches at 8 bases. The V gene's germline CDR1 is MNHEY and CDR2 SMNVEV (reference sequence). The trim removed 7 bases at V and 3 bases at J, leaving 9 bases unmatched. CDR3 length: 15 amino acids. The chain's CDR3 is CASKPRQGRTDTQYF. As DNA, the CDR3 is TGTGCCAGCAAACCCCGACAGGGGAGGACAGATACGCAGTATTTT.

The V call is TRBV2, the J call TRBJ2-1; 7 nucleotides line up with TRBD1. TRBJ2-5 explains the end of the DNA better; the J call may be wrong. CDR3 size: 14 residues. CDR1 is SNHLY, CDR2 FYNNEI, per germline. The CDR3 DNA sequence: TGTGCCAGCAGCTGGGACAGCCAGCAAGAGACCCAGTACTTC. Encoded protein: CASSWDSQQETQYF.

The rearrangement links TRBV5-6 to TRBJ2-4; no firm D call. CDR3 length: 16 amino acids. V dropped 0 bases and J dropped 2 bases, with 12 bases sitting between them. Germline V CDR1 and CDR2: SGHDT, YYEEEE. The CDR3 sequence is CASSLELGSPKNIQYF. The CDR3 DNA is TGTGCCAGCAGCTTGGAGCTAGGTAGTCCCAAAAACATTCAGTACTTC.

The J gene is TRBJ2-3, the V gene TRBV20-1, with 8 bases lining up with TRBD2. The length of the CDR3 is 15 residues. Germline V gene data show CDR1 as DFQATT and CDR2 as SNEGSKA (reference sequence). V shed 1 base, J shed 5 bases, and the junction held 8 bases outside the gene matches. CDR3 region: CSARVGSGSIDTQYF. Here the CDR3 DNA reads TGCAGTGCTAGAGTTGGGAGCGGGAGTATAGATACGCAGTATTTT.

The J gene is TRBJ2-1, the V gene TRBV19, with TRBD2 identical over 10 bases. J gave up 0 bases and V 7 bases, and 9 bases lay outside the gene matches. The CDR3 runs 17 residues. Germline CDR1 LNHDA, CDR2 SQIVND (reference sequence). The DNA of the CDR3 is TGTGCCAGTAAAGGCGGTGCTAGCGGGGGCTCCTACAATGAGCAGTTCTTC. Translation: CASKGGASGGSYNEQFF.

This rearrangement joins TRBV12-3 or TRBV12-4 to TRBJ2-5; tentative D call: TRBD2 (6 bases). The tail of the sequence fits TRBJ2-7 better, so the J call may be wrong. The CDR3 contains 15 residues. The CDR3 nucleotides are TGTGCCAGCAGTCTGACTAGAAAATTTGGCTACGAGCAGTACTTC. It translates to CASSLTRKFGYEQYF.

This sequence joins TRBV7-9 and TRBJ2-7, with 10 bases matching TRBD2. V was clipped by 6 bases and J by 4 bases; unmatched bases: 6. The length of the CDR3 is 14 residues. Germline CDR1 reads SEHNR; CDR2 reads FQNEAQ (reference sequence). CDR3 nucleotide sequence: TGTGCCAGCAGGAGCGGACTAGCGGATTACGAGCAGTACTTC. This sequence encodes CASRSGLADYEQYF. Full variable domain (missing parts from reference TRBV7-9 and TRBJ2-7): DTGVSQNPRHKITKRGQNVTFRCDPISEHNRLYWYRQTLGQGPEFLTYFQNEAQLEKSRLLSDRFSAERPKGSFSTLEIQRTEQGDSAMYLCASRSGLADYEQYFGPGTRLTVT.

CDR3 sequence reads: CASSVVTGELFF. Here the CDR3 DNA reads TGTGCCAGCAGCGTAGTCACCGGGGAGCTGTTTTTT. The chain couples TRBV9 to TRBJ2-2; D not resolved. CDR1 and CDR2 from the germline V gene are SGDLS and YYNGEE. Trimming pared 0 bases from V and 4 bases from J, leaving 1 base between. The CDR3 runs 12 residues.

This clonotype was detected only a few times. The gene calls are TRBV21-1 and TRBJ2-1; the table's D call, TRBD2, was not checked against the DNA. TRBV21-1 is classified as a pseudogene. The CDR3 runs to 17 residues. In DNA form, the CDR3 reads TGTGCCAGCAGCAAAGCGCTCTATCGGGAAACTTACAATGAGCAGTTCTTC. Its translation is CASSKALYRETYNEQFF.

This clonotype was detected only a few times. V gene TRBV5-1 combines with J gene TRBJ2-5, with 11 bases lining up with TRBD1. The DNA end favors TRBJ2-1, so the J call may be wrong. This CDR3 has 15 residues. CDR1 is SGHRS, CDR2 YFSETQ, per germline. The CDR3 nucleotides are TGCGCCAGCAGCAACGGACAGGGGGCACGTAATGAGCAGTTCTTC. Protein sequence: CASSNGQGARNEQFF.

There are a few counts of this clonotype. The chain recombines TRBV21-1 with TRBJ2-2. TRBV21-1 is a documented pseudogene. The CDR3 has 15 residues. The CDR3 here is CASPLDASRTGELFF. The CDR3 nucleotides are TGTGCCAGCCCTCTCGATGCTTCGAGAACCGGGGAGCTGTTTTTT.

The CDR3, as DNA: TGTGCCAGCAGTGTAGGACTAGCGGGAGTTAGAGATACGCAGTATTTT. Translation: CASSVGLAGVRDTQYF. V and J are TRBV2 and TRBJ2-3; 13 bases agree with TRBD2. The germline V gene encodes CDR1 SNHLY and CDR2 FYNNEI. V was clipped by 4 bases and J by 5 bases; unmatched bases: 6. This CDR3 contains 16 residues. Together with reference TRBV2 and TRBJ2-3, the CDR3 gives the full variable domain: EPEVTQTPSHQVTQMGQEVILRCVPISNHLYFYWYRQILGQKVEFLVSFYNNEISEKSEIFDDQFSVERPDGSNFTLKIRSTKLEDSAMYFCASSVGLAGVRDTQYFGPGTRLTVL.

This clonotype was seen only a few times. J is TRBJ2-3 and V is TRBV30; D may be TRBD2 (6 bases). The V gene's germline CDR1 is GTSNPN and CDR2 SVGIG (reference sequence). This CDR3 comprises 14 residues. Trimming removed 4 bases from V and 7 bases from J, with 18 bases in between. The DNA for the CDR3 is TGTGCCTGGATCCCCGGGACTTCGGGAAATACGCAGTATTTT. Translating gives CAWIPGTSGNTQYF.

Notes on this clonotype: A junction end diverges from the germline sequence, so it may reflect a read error. V usage is TRBV20-1 and J usage is TRBJ2-3; D is ambiguous. CDR3 size: 14 residues. The germline V gene has CDR1 DFQATT and CDR2 SNEGSKA (reference sequence). The CDR3 sequence: CSARDFATTDTQYF. The CDR3 DNA follows: TGCAGTGCTAGAGATTTTGCTACCACAGACACGCAGTATTTT.

J is TRBJ2-4 and V is TRBV4-3; 7 nucleotides line up with TRBD2. The V gene end was trimmed by 1 base and the J gene end by 8 bases; junction bases not matched to a gene: 2. Germline assignment: CDR1 LGHNA and CDR2 YSLEER. The CDR3 totals 13 residues. CDR3 region: CASSQGGGDIQYF. CDR3 nucleotides: TGCGCCAGCAGCCAAGGGGGAGGGGACATTCAGTACTTC.

This clonotype is a singleton in its sample. The rearrangement uses TRBV2 and TRBJ2-1, with TRBD2 identical over 9 bases. The length of the CDR3 is 15 residues. The germline CDR1 and CDR2 sequences are SNHLY and FYNNEI. Trimming at V came to 4 bases and at J to 6 bases, leaving 7 bases not matched to a gene. CDR3 nucleotides: TGTGCCAGCAGTGGGGCCGGGACTAGCAGCAATGAGCAGTTCTTC. It encodes CASSGAGTSSNEQFF.

This clonotype was picked up a small number of times. This chain links TRBV20-1 with TRBJ2-1, with D possibly being TRBD2 (5 bases). V lost 1 base and J 6 bases, leaving 7 bases between the germline ends. CDR1 and CDR2 from the germline V gene are DFQATT and SNEGSKA (reference sequence). The CDR3 loop spans 12 amino acids. In nucleotides, the CDR3 is TGCAGTGCTAGAGTTAGCGCCAATGAGCAGTTCTTC. It yields the protein CSARVSANEQFF.

This clonotype has more than one count but fewer than ten. This sequence joins TRBV28 and TRBJ2-4, with 8 bases matching TRBD1. The length of the CDR3 is 15 residues. Germline V gene data show CDR1 as MDHEN and CDR2 as SYDVKM. J was trimmed by 1 base and V by 5 bases; bases with no gene match: 4. CDR3 sequence reads: CASSTTGEAKNIQYF. DNA for the CDR3: TGTGCCAGCAGTACGACAGGGGAGGCCAAAAACATTCAGTACTTC.

This clonotype was counted between two and nine times. J is TRBJ2-5 and V is TRBV5-6, with D hard to call. With 1 base removed from V and 5 bases from J, the gap between germline ends came to 9 bases. Germline V CDR1 and CDR2: SGHDT, YYEEEE. CDR3 size: 13 residues. CDR3 coding DNA: TGTGCCAGCAGCTTGAGAAACTTGGAGACCCAGTACTTC. Protein sequence: CASSLRNLETQYF. Full variable domain (remainder filled in from reference TRBV5-6 and TRBJ2-5): DAGVTQSPTHLIKTRGQQVTLRCSPKSGHDTVSWYQQALGQGPQFIFQYYEEEERQRGNFPDRFSGHQFPNYSSELNVNALLLGDSALYLCASSLRNLETQYFGPGTRLLVL.

For this clonotype: Compared with germline, one end of the junction differs, possibly owing to a read error. The rearrangement joins TRBV7-2 to TRBJ2-4; D perhaps matches TRBD2 (5 bases). Germline values: CDR1 SGHTA, CDR2 FQGNSA. This CDR3 has 19 amino acids. This chain's CDR3 is CARSPSGPFGPLSQNIQYF. CDR3 nucleotide sequence: TGTGCCCGCAGCCCGAGCGGCCCCTTTGGTCCCCTATCCCAAAACATTCAGTACTTC.

V usage is TRBV6-1 and J usage is TRBJ1-2; weak D call: TRBD1 (6 bases). Trimming shortened V by 2 bases and J by 1 base, and 8 bases separated the two germline ends. Germline values: CDR1 MNHNS, CDR2 SASEGT. This CDR3 spans 14 amino acids. CDR3 protein: CASSETGNNYGYTF. CDR3 sequence (DNA): TGTGCCAGCAGTGAAACAGGGAATAACTATGGCTACACCTTC.

This clonotype was seen only a few times. This rearrangement joins TRBV29-1 to TRBJ1-3; D remains unclear. The V gene lost 4 bases and the J gene lost 3 bases, with 13 bases spanning the gap. Germline assignment: CDR1 SQVTM and CDR2 ANQGSEA. This CDR3 contains 14 residues. This CDR3 is CSVGPGVGGNTIYF. CDR3 DNA sequence: TGCAGCGTTGGGCCCGGTGTGGGTGGAAACACCATATATTTT.

Concerning this clonotype: Germline and junction disagree at one end, which may indicate a read error. This rearrangement joins TRBV7-9 to TRBJ2-2; D not certain. This CDR3 has 15 residues. Germline assignment: CDR1 SEHNR and CDR2 FQNEAQ (reference sequence). The CDR3: CAGSLVGQNTGELFF. As DNA, the CDR3 is TGTGCCGGCAGCTTAGTAGGCCAGAACACCGGGGAGCTGTTTTTT.

This clonotype has only a few counts. The chain recombines TRBV5-1 with TRBJ2-5; 7 nucleotides align to TRBD1. V lost 3 bases and J lost 4; bases outside the gene matches: 9. The CDR3 consists of 15 residues. The germline V gene encodes CDR1 SGHRS and CDR2 YFSETQ. The CDR3: CASSSGQWGGETQYF. The CDR3 DNA reads as TGCGCCAGCAGCTCGGGACAGTGGGGTGGAGAGACCCAGTACTTC.